The clone carrying this T cell receptor beta chain was picked up a small number of times. Its specificity is unknown. TCRdb redid the calling of the 5' RACE reads with MiXCR, one entry per CDR3 protein. The sample lists some 700,000 distinct CDR3 sequences, under 20% occurring once. CDR3 length: 13 amino acids. Per germline, CDR1 SGHTA and CDR2 FQGTGA. Deletions cut 3 bases from V and 7 bases from J, with 12 bases between. The sample comes from a study of CD8 T cells in ankylosing spondylitis. Study-wide findings and caveats: In ankylosing spondylitis patients, matched synovial fluid reportedly showed significant enrichment of disease-linked clones. A motif in TCR beta, a set of 8 or 9 highly homologous variants, appeared characteristic of ankylosing spondylitis blood. A CD8+ phenotype characterized the disease-linked clones, which were relatively rare in peripheral blood.

Input material: blood, either unsorted or a sorted T cell fraction (not recorded which). V gene TRBV7-3 combines with J gene TRBJ1-1; D possibly corresponds to TRBD1 (5 bases). The TCR comes from a male donor with ankylosing spondylitis. CDR3 in DNA: TGTGCCAGCAGCTTGGGGCCTGAACTTGAAGCTTTCTTT. Amino acids: CASSLGPELEAFF. The full variable domain, with the rest looked up from reference TRBV7-3 and TRBJ1-1, is GAGVSQTPSNKVTEKGKYVELRCDPISGHTALYWYRQSLGQGPEFLIYFQGTGAADDSGLPNDRFFAVRPEGSVSTLKIQRTERGDSAVYLCASSLGPELEAFFGQGTRLTVV.